These 13 T cell receptor beta chains share one sample of origin, sequenced in a study of identical twins (dated by TCRdb to about 2016). Receptors were amplified or captured by 5' RACE. The run used an Illumina HiSeq 2000. TCRdb ran its own pipeline on the public reads, namely fastp trimming at Q25 and MiXCR clone calling, and kept in-frame beta chains. Each record represents a unique CDR3 protein, reported with the most common genes and DNA among its rows. The sample data list 400,000 to 550,000 distinct CDR3 sequences, and around 24% of these were observed just once. 2.9% of the sample is in the top ten clones. These data were also filed under a second study, of T cells expressing NK-cell markers.

Specimen: CD4+ T cells sorted from blood. These receptors were obtained from a woman under 30 in good health.

This clonotype has a handful of counts. This sequence joins TRBV10-3 and TRBJ2-3; D is undetermined. The CDR3 covers 15 residues. In germline, CDR1 is ENHRY, CDR2 SYGVKD. Trimming removed 4 bases at V and 3 bases at J, with 14 bases between. CDR3: CAISAVSPDTDTQYF. As DNA, the CDR3 is TGTGCCATCAGTGCGGTCTCCCCTGATACAGATACGCAGTATTTT.

The V call is TRBV4-1, the J call TRBJ1-5, with unresolved D. The CDR3 totals 15 residues. Trimming removed 0 bases at V and 9 bases at J, with 15 bases between. Germline assignment: CDR1 MGHRA and CDR2 YSYEKL. The CDR3 sequence is CASSQDSLGVGPQHF. The DNA for the CDR3 is TGCGCCAGCAGCCAAGATTCCTTGGGAGTTGGGCCCCAGCATTTT.

The chain joins TRBV7-9 to TRBJ1-2; D may be TRBD1 (6 bases). The V gene lost 4 bases and the J gene lost 7 bases, with 13 bases spanning the gap. The V gene's germline CDR1 is SEHNR and CDR2 FQNEAQ (reference sequence). The length of the CDR3 is 13 residues. This CDR3 reads CASSSNRVSGYTF. DNA of the CDR3: TGTGCCAGCAGCTCAAACAGGGTCTCTGGCTACACCTTC.

This clonotype has ten or more counts. The V call is TRBV12-3 or TRBV12-4, the J call TRBJ2-3; 9 nucleotides agree with TRBD1. V shed 5 bases, J shed 4 bases, and the junction held 10 bases outside the gene matches. CDR3 size: 16 residues. CDR3 coding DNA: TGTGCCAGCAGTCGAGGGACAGGGAAGGTGGCAGATACGCAGTATTTT. Its translation: CASSRGTGKVADTQYF.

CDR3 DNA: TGCAGCGTTCAAAACATGCTAGCCAAAAACATTCAGTACTTC. Residues: CSVQNMLAKNIQYF. The V call is TRBV29-1, the J call TRBJ2-4, with D uncertain. Between the trimmed V and J ends, which lost 5 bases and 0 bases, there was a span of 11 bases. Germline V CDR1 and CDR2: SQVTM, ANQGSEA. This CDR3 spans 14 amino acids. Full variable domain (missing parts from reference TRBV29-1 and TRBJ2-4): SAVISQKPSRDICQRGTSLTIQCQVDSQVTMMFWYRQQPGQSLTLIATANQGSEATYESGFVIDKFPISRPNLTFSTLTVSNMSPEDSSIYLCSVQNMLAKNIQYFGAGTRLSVL.

This clonotype was found a few times. V and J are TRBV14 and TRBJ2-3; no clear D gene. The ends were cut back, 0 bases at V and 6 bases at J, with 7 bases in the middle. The CDR3 has 13 amino acids. Germline CDR1 is SGHDN and CDR2 is FVKESK. CDR3 DNA sequence: TGTGCCAGCAGCCAAGATGAGTTTGATACGCAGTATTTT. It is translated as CASSQDEFDTQYF.

This clonotype was observed a handful of times. The gene calls are TRBV5-4 and TRBJ2-1; 7 bases line up with TRBD2. V dropped 2 bases and J dropped 7; count of bases not matched to a gene: 15. Germline V lookup: CDR1 SGHNT, CDR2 YYREEE (reference sequence). CDR3 length: 17 residues. CDR3 loop: CASSLLVFGGGRNEQFF. The CDR3 DNA sequence: TGTGCCAGCAGCTTACTTGTATTCGGGGGAGGGAGAAATGAGCAGTTCTTC.

The rearrangement links TRBV7-9 to TRBJ2-1; 11 nucleotides match TRBD2. V lost 5 bases and J lost 8; bases outside the gene matches: 8. CDR1 and CDR2 from the germline V gene are SEHNR and FQNEAQ (reference sequence). The CDR3 is 15 residues long. The CDR3, as DNA: TGTGCCAGCAGCCAAAGACTAGCGGGAACTCATGAGCAGTTCTTC. Translating gives CASSQRLAGTHEQFF.

This clonotype was seen only a few times. The chain joins TRBV11-2 to TRBJ2-6; D is unresolved. V lost 0 bases and J lost 1, with 10 bases in between. The CDR3 is 17 amino acids. Germline V lookup: CDR1 SGHAT, CDR2 FQNNGV. CDR3 nucleotide sequence: TGTGCCAGCAGCTTAGAAGGTAGTACGTCTGGGGCCAACGTCCTGACTTTC. Its translation is CASSLEGSTSGANVLTF.

The genes are TRBV6-5 and TRBJ2-7, with a possible D match to TRBD2 (5 bases). CDR1 MNHEY and CDR2 SVGAGI come from the germline V gene. V gave up 8 bases and J gave up 0 bases, with 8 bases separating them. The CDR3 sequence is 12 residues long. This CDR3 is CASGGYSYEQYF. CDR3 coding DNA: TGTGCCAGCGGAGGATACTCCTACGAGCAGTACTTC.

This clonotype appeared a few times. V usage is TRBV4-3 and J usage is TRBJ2-2, with D hard to call. Per germline, CDR1 LGHNA and CDR2 YSLEER. This CDR3 spans 14 amino acids. Trimming removed 5 bases from V and 2 bases from J, with 9 bases in between. CDR3 sequence reads: CASSTTPNTGELFF. In DNA form, the CDR3 reads TGCGCCAGCAGCACAACTCCAAACACCGGGGAGCTGTTTTTT.

The chain uses TRBV7-2 and TRBJ2-1, with D possibly TRBD2 on 6 matching bases. V lost 1 base, J lost 4 bases, and 14 bases lay in between. Germline V gene data show CDR1 as SGHTA and CDR2 as FQGNSA. The CDR3 has 16 amino acids. The CDR3 DNA is TGTGCCAGCAGCTTAGAAGCGGGTACAATTTACAATGAGCAGTTCTTC. Amino acids: CASSLEAGTIYNEQFF. Drawing the rest from reference TRBV7-2 and TRBJ2-1, the complete variable domain is GAGVSQSPSNKVTEKGKDVELRCDPISGHTALYWYRQSLGQGLEFLIYFQGNSAPDKSGLPSDRFSAERTGGSVSTLTIQRTQQEDSAVYLCASSLEAGTIYNEQFFGPGTRLTVL.

This chain uses TRBV29-1 with TRBJ1-2; D is ambiguous. The ends were cut back, 6 bases at V and 0 bases at J, with 14 bases in the middle. CDR1 is SQVTM, CDR2 ANQGSEA, per germline. The CDR3 contains 14 residues. CDR3: CSVLPGLANYGYTF. CDR3 DNA sequence: TGCAGCGTCTTACCGGGTCTTGCTAACTATGGCTACACCTTC.